This T cell receptor (beta chain) was observed in a study of blood T cell repertoires in COVID-19. About the research overall: COVID-19 samples from acute and convalescent phases originated in the United States, Italy and Spain.

The study assigned cohorts using participant-reported clinical history. Produced via immunoSEQ multiplex PCR; TCRdb's table is partial and in-frame only. The sample lists over 200,000 clones, 81% seen once, with more than 8.5% in the top ten. Germline V gene sequence: CDR1 SNHLY, CDR2 FYNNEI. This CDR3 region has 14 residues. V dropped 4 bases and J dropped 4 bases, with 13 bases sitting between them. Specimen: PBMCs or T cells enriched from blood (not recorded which). V and J are TRBV2 and TRBJ1-2; D is undetermined. This receptor was taken from a woman aged 50 to 60 with acute COVID-19. CDR3 DNA sequence: TGTGCCAGCAGTGTGTCTTCTGTGGCCTATGGCTACACCTTC. This gives the protein CASSVSSVAYGYTF.